Below, 25 T cell receptor beta chains from the same sample are listed, as sequenced in a study of blood T cell repertoires in COVID-19 (TCRdb year 2020). To prepare the library, the immunoSEQ multiplex PCR assay was applied. TCRdb retrieved this table from immuneACCESS and kept in-frame rearrangements only. Not all clones are present; in checked studies, unresolved V genes account for under half, and no reason is known for the remainder. Counted in this sample were approximately 110,000 clones; just over 70% of them appeared once. 0.7% to 1% of the sample is held by the ten biggest clonotypes. Input material: peripheral blood. The receptor source for this set is a human donor with acute or convalescent COVID-19. The donor label of this sample is uncertain.

This clone appeared a few times. This chain connects TRBV2 to TRBJ2-1; tentative D call: TRBD2 (6 bases). The germline V and J ends were trimmed by 11 bases and 10 bases, with 21 bases remaining between them. CDR3 length: 13 residues. CDR1 is SNHLY and CDR2 is FYNNEI in the germline V gene. Here the CDR3 DNA reads TGTGCCTACGCTAACGCGGGGTTCGGCGAGCAGTTCTTC. Amino acids: CAYANAGFGEQFF.

V is TRBV5-4 and J is TRBJ2-7; 9 bases are shared with TRBD2. This CDR3 spans 14 amino acids. CDR1 is SGHNT, CDR2 YYREEE, per germline (reference sequence). The trim removed 2 bases at V and 5 bases at J, leaving 5 bases unmatched. CDR3 residues: CASSLGGRGNEQYV. CDR3 nucleotides: TGTGCCAGCAGCTTAGGCGGGAGGGGGAACGAGCAGTACGTC.

A single count supports this clone. The chain couples TRBV5-1 to TRBJ2-5; 7 bases agree with TRBD1. The germline CDR1 and CDR2 sequences are SGHRS and YFSETQ. J was trimmed by 5 bases and V by 0 bases; bases with no gene match: 7. The CDR3 has 15 residues. CDR3 nucleotides: TGCGCCAGCAGCTTGGTGGGACAGAACAGGGAGACCCAGTACTTC. Translated: CASSLVGQNRETQYF.

This clone occurred a few times. V and J are TRBV19 and TRBJ2-3; 9 bases match TRBD1. Germline V lookup: CDR1 LNHDA, CDR2 SQIVND (reference sequence). CDR3 length equals 16 residues. After removal of 1 base from V and 2 bases from J, the junction contained 4 bases not matched to a gene. The CDR3 is CASSIVGTGNTDTQYF. In DNA form, the CDR3 reads TGTGCCAGTAGTATAGTAGGGACAGGGAACACAGATACGCAGTATTTT.

The chain recombines TRBV10-3 with TRBJ1-2, with a tentative D call TRBD1 (6 bases). In germline, CDR1 is ENHRY, CDR2 SYGVKD. CDR3 length: 14 amino acids. Trimming pared 10 bases from V and 6 bases from J, leaving 21 bases between. The CDR3, as DNA: TGTGCCACGGGGGGTACAACAGGGAGGGATGGCTACACCTTC. Protein sequence: CATGGTTGRDGYTF.

There are a few counts of this clone. The V and J genes are TRBV5-5 and TRBJ2-3; TRBD1 might be the D (6 bases). V was clipped by 2 bases and J by 2 bases, with 12 bases between them. This CDR3 is built from 15 residues. Germline-derived CDR1 and CDR2 are SGHKS and YYEKEE (reference sequence). The CDR3 DNA follows: TGTGCCAGCAGCTTAAACAGGGCCCTCACAGATACGCAGTATTTT. It is translated as CASSLNRALTDTQYF.

This sequence joins TRBV7-2 and TRBJ1-5, with 7 bases that match TRBD1. Germline V gene sequence: CDR1 SGHTA, CDR2 FQGNSA. V shed 1 base, J shed 2 bases, and the junction held 2 bases outside the gene matches. The CDR3 length is 15 residues. The CDR3 DNA sequence: TGTGCCAGCAGCTTAGGGGGGACAGGCAATCAGCCCCAGCATTTT. Residues: CASSLGGTGNQPQHF.

The chain carries TRBV24-1 and TRBJ2-7; D is undetermined. The CDR3 length is 15 residues. V was pared by 6 bases and J by 0 bases, with 14 bases between. Germline CDR1 KGHDR, CDR2 SFDVKD. CDR3 in amino acids: CATSFPRPSSYEQYV. The CDR3 DNA reads as TGTGCCACCAGTTTCCCGCGGCCAAGCTCCTACGAGCAGTACGTC.

This sequence joins TRBV4-2 and TRBJ1-6; no reliable D call. The CDR3 totals 17 residues. Trimming removed 0 bases at V and 3 bases at J, with 12 bases between. CDR1 and CDR2 (germline): LGHNA, YNFKEQ. The CDR3 region is CASSQDPAALYNSPLHF. The CDR3 DNA reads TGTGCCAGCAGCCAAGATCCCGCCGCGCTCTATAATTCACCCCTCCACTTT.

The chain recombines TRBV6-1 with TRBJ1-1; D might be TRBD1 (5 bases). Between the trimmed V and J ends, which lost 2 bases and 2 bases, there was a span of 24 bases. There are 19 residues in the CDR3. Per the germline V gene, CDR1 is MNHNS and CDR2 is SASEGT. The CDR3 sequence: CASSERLWITGEENTEAFF. The CDR3 nucleotides read TGTGCCAGCAGTGAAAGACTGTGGATAACGGGGGAAGAAAACACTGAAGCTTTCTTT.

The chain is built from TRBV10-2 and TRBJ2-7, with 7 bases that match TRBD2. Germline V lookup: CDR1 WSHSY, CDR2 SAAADI. Unmatched junction bases numbered 7, after V lost 3 bases and J lost 5 bases. This CDR3 has 14 amino acids. As DNA, the CDR3 is TGCGCCAGCAGTGAAGCGGGGTTGGGGAACGAGCAGTACTTC. It codes for CASSEAGLGNEQYF.

The chain uses TRBV9 and TRBJ2-7, with TRBD2 matching 15 bases. This CDR3 comprises 14 residues. V shed 4 bases, J shed 12 bases, and the junction held 8 bases outside the gene matches. The germline gives CDR1 SGDLS, CDR2 YYNGEE. The CDR3 DNA sequence: TGTGCCAGCAGCACAGGACTAGCGGGGGGGCCCTTGTACGTC. Protein product: CASSTGLAGGPLYV.

The rearrangement joins TRBV3-1 (or the pseudogene TRBV3-2) to TRBJ2-6; unclear D gene. Between the trimmed V and J ends, which lost 3 bases and 2 bases, there was a span of 5 bases. CDR1 and CDR2 from the germline V gene are LGHDT and YNNKEL (reference sequence). The CDR3 is 14 amino acids. CDR3 sequence: CASSQRTGANVLTF. For the CDR3, the DNA is TGTGCCAGCAGCCAGCGGACTGGGGCCAACGTCCTGACTTTC.

The V and J genes are TRBV15 and TRBJ2-1, with 8 bases that match TRBD2. The CDR3 extends over 16 amino acids. Germline V gene sequence: CDR1 LNHNV, CDR2 YYDKDF (reference sequence). Trimming cost V 0 bases and J 2 bases; bases outside gene matches: 3. The CDR3 region has the DNA TGTGCCACCAGCAGAGATCGGGGGGGTCCCTACAATGAGCAGTTCTTC. Amino acids: CATSRDRGGPYNEQFF.

The V and J genes are TRBV30 and TRBJ2-1, with 7 nucleotides matching TRBD1. The junction had 1 base not matched to a gene; V was cut back by 0 bases and J by 2 bases. This CDR3 has 14 residues. CDR1 is GTSNPN, CDR2 SVGIG, per germline (reference sequence). CDR3 DNA: TGTGCCTGGAGTGTTGGGACAGCCTACAATGAGCAGTTCTTC. Amino acids: CAWSVGTAYNEQFF.

This sequence joins TRBV6-5 and TRBJ1-6; TRBD1 matches 11 bases. Germline loops: CDR1 MNHEY, CDR2 SVGAGI. The CDR3 spans 16 residues. The trim removed 4 bases at V and 4 bases at J, leaving 3 bases unmatched. CDR3 amino acids: CASSFGQGAYNSPLHF. As DNA, the CDR3 is TGTGCCAGCAGTTTCGGACAGGGGGCTTATAATTCACCCCTCCACTTT.

V gene TRBV30 combines with J gene TRBJ2-3, with 10 bases lining up with TRBD2. The CDR3 sequence is 13 residues long. The germline V gene has CDR1 GTSNPN and CDR2 SVGIG (reference sequence). After removal of 1 base from V and 8 bases from J, the junction contained 3 bases not matched to a gene. The CDR3 spells CAWSGLAGATQYF. CDR3 DNA: TGTGCCTGGAGTGGGCTAGCGGGGGCTACGCAGTATTTT.

The rearrangement links TRBV5-8 to TRBJ2-5, with 7 bases fitting TRBD1. The germline gives CDR1 SGHTS, CDR2 YDEGEE. The CDR3 contains 19 residues. The trim removed 0 bases at V and 3 bases at J, leaving 17 bases unmatched. DNA of the CDR3: TGTGCCAGCAGCTTGGATTTTATCTGGCAGGGGGACGGTAAAGAGACCCAGTACTTC. This codes for CASSLDFIWQGDGKETQYF.

This clone has at least ten counts. The chain carries TRBV7-2 and TRBJ1-4, with D perhaps matching TRBD1 (5 bases). CDR3 length: 13 amino acids. Germline lookup yields CDR1 SGHTA and CDR2 FQGNSA. V dropped 1 base and J dropped 5 bases, with 5 bases sitting between them. DNA for the CDR3: TGTGCCAGCAGCTTAGACAGGAATGAAAAACTGTTTTTT. This encodes CASSLDRNEKLFF.

This clone was counted between two and nine times. The V and J genes are TRBV5-1 and TRBJ1-2; 11 bases fit TRBD1. This CDR3 spans 14 amino acids. J was trimmed by 4 bases and V by 4 bases; bases with no gene match: 3. CDR1 and CDR2 (germline): SGHRS, YFSETQ. This CDR3 reads CASSTDRGLYGYTF. The CDR3 DNA reads as TGCGCCAGCAGCACGGACAGGGGGCTCTATGGCTACACCTTC. Filled out from reference TRBV5-1 and TRBJ1-2, the complete variable domain reads KAGVTQTPRYLIKTRGQQVTLSCSPISGHRSVSWYQQTPGQGLQFLFEYFSETQRNKGNFPGRFSGRQFSNSRSEMNVSTLELGDSALYLCASSTDRGLYGYTFGSGTRLTVV.

A few counts support this clone. The chain recombines TRBV19 with TRBJ1-5; maybe TRBD1 (5 bases). With 1 base removed from V and 7 bases from J, the gap between germline ends came to 11 bases. Germline V gene data show CDR1 as LNHDA and CDR2 as SQIVND (reference sequence). The CDR3 extends over 14 amino acids. The chain's CDR3 is CASSIGGDGQPQHF. The CDR3, as DNA: TGTGCCAGTAGTATAGGGGGCGATGGGCAGCCCCAGCATTTT.

This chain's CDR3 is CASSGPTGGLEDTQYF. CDR3 in DNA: TGTGCCAGCAGCGGACCGACAGGGGGCCTAGAAGATACGCAGTATTTT. This chain connects TRBV6-6 to TRBJ2-3, with 10 bases identical to TRBD1. This CDR3 comprises 16 residues. Germline lookup yields CDR1 MNHNY and CDR2 SVGAGI (reference sequence). Trimming at V came to 6 bases and at J to 5 bases, leaving 11 bases not matched to a gene.

This chain uses TRBV12-5 with TRBJ2-5; 10 nucleotides match TRBD2. There are 12 residues in the CDR3. Germline V gene data show CDR1 as LGHNT and CDR2 as FRNRAP. After removal of 9 bases from V and 4 bases from J, the junction contained 2 bases not matched to a gene. The CDR3 spells CASSGGAETQYF. The CDR3 bases are TGTGCTAGCAGCGGGGGGGCAGAGACCCAGTACTTC.

About this clone itself: The same CDR3 also results from other DNA sequences found in this sample. The chain recombines TRBV13 with TRBJ1-1; 9 bases are a match to TRBD1. Germline assignment: CDR1 PRHDT and CDR2 FYEKMQ (reference sequence). The CDR3 is made up of 14 amino acids. J gave up 0 bases and V 5 bases, and 1 base lay outside the gene matches. The CDR3 sequence is CASSRTGVNTEAFF. The CDR3 DNA follows: TGTGCCAGCAGCAGGACAGGGGTGAACACTGAAGCTTTCTTT.

CDR3 DNA sequence: TGTGCCAGCAGCCTTTTGGGGGGAGCTGCCACTAATGAAAAACTGTTTTTT. This encodes CASSLLGGAATNEKLFF. The rearrangement uses TRBV3-1 (or the pseudogene TRBV3-2) and TRBJ1-4; the D gene is possibly TRBD1 (5 bases). Deletions cut 4 bases from V and 2 bases from J, with 17 bases between. Germline V gene lookup returns CDR1 LGHDT and CDR2 YNNKEL (reference sequence). The CDR3 has 17 amino acids.